The 10 T cell receptor beta chains listed next were all sequenced from one sample in a study of breast tumors, draining lymph nodes, adjacent tissues. The lymph nodes were axillary draining lymph nodes from breast cancer patients. TCRdb used MiXCR to reprocess the multiplex PCR reads, holding one entry per CDR3 protein. The sample gives about 270,000 distinct CDR3 sequences, 30% to 35% of which show up once; 0.85% to 1.2% is in the top ten. Sequencing input: axillary lymph node tissue. Every receptor here comes from a female donor with breast cancer. Some clones in this sample may be carry-over from other donors' samples.

This clonotype showed up many times. This chain links TRBV30 with TRBJ1-5, with D unresolved. V shed 0 bases and J shed 4 bases, with 7 bases lying between them. The length of the CDR3 is 13 residues. Germline CDR1 and CDR2: GTSNPN and SVGIG (reference sequence). The CDR3 nucleotides are TGTGCCTGGAGTGTAGGGCCAAATCAGCCCCAGCATTTT. As protein: CAWSVGPNQPQHF. Drawing the rest from reference TRBV30 and TRBJ1-5, the complete variable domain is SQTIHQWPATLVQPVGSPLSLECTVEGTSNPNLYWYRQAAGRGLQLLFYSVGIGQISSEVPQNLSASRPQDRQFILSSKKLLLSDSGFYLCAWSVGPNQPQHFGDGTRLSIL.

This clonotype was observed many times. The chain combines TRBV27 with TRBJ1-6; the D is unclear. The length of the CDR3 is 15 residues. Germline values: CDR1 MNHEY, CDR2 SMNVEV (reference sequence). Trimming pared 3 bases from V and 9 bases from J, leaving 15 bases between. In DNA form, the CDR3 reads TGTGCCAGCAGTTTCGAGGAGGGCCGGAGTTCACCCCTCCACTTT. Residues: CASSFEEGRSSPLHF.

This clonotype was recorded many times. Compared with germline, one end of the junction differs, possibly owing to a read error. The chain has TRBV7-7 and TRBJ2-1, with 7 bases fitting TRBD2. This CDR3 is 14 amino acids long. Germline V gene sequence: CDR1 SSHAT, CDR2 FNYEAQ (reference sequence). The CDR3 region is CASSFRREFNEQFF. In DNA form, the CDR3 reads TGTGCTAGCAGCTTTAGGCGGGAGTTCAATGAGCAGTTCTTC.

At least ten counts were recorded for this clonotype. The chain has TRBV7-9 and TRBJ2-3, with 7 bases lining up with TRBD1. The CDR3 is made up of 16 amino acids. Per the germline V gene, CDR1 is SEHNR and CDR2 is FQNEAQ (reference sequence). V shed 0 bases, J shed 2 bases, and the junction held 5 bases outside the gene matches. The CDR3 sequence is CASSLARTGVTDTQYF. CDR3 DNA: TGTGCCAGCAGCTTAGCACGAACAGGGGTCACAGATACGCAGTATTTT.

This clonotype was observed many times. At one end, the junction sequence differs from germline, possibly due to a read error. This chain joins TRBV4-2 and TRBJ2-7, with no clear D. CDR3 length: 14 amino acids. The V gene's germline CDR1 is LGHNA and CDR2 YNFKEQ. CDR3 DNA sequence: TGTGCCAGCAGCCAAGATGCAAGCTCCTTCGAGCAGTACTTC. Translating gives CASSQDASSFEQYF.

On this clonotype itself: At one end the junction does not follow the germline gene, possibly because of a read error. The V and J genes are TRBV5-1 and TRBJ1-1; D is ambiguous. This CDR3 comprises 15 residues. Germline-derived CDR1 and CDR2 are SGHRS and YFSETQ. CDR3 sequence: CASSEGWRRFTEAFF. In DNA, the CDR3 is TGTGCCAGCAGCGAAGGTTGGCGCAGGTTCACTGAAGCTTTCTTT.

This clonotype was found once. One end of the junction does not line up with germline, which may come from a read error. The rearrangement links TRBV7-2 to TRBJ1-5; D is unresolved. The length of the CDR3 is 15 residues. CDR1 and CDR2 (germline): SGHTA, FQGNSA. The DNA of the CDR3 is TGTGCCAGCAGCTTGGGAGGGTTCAGCAGTCAGCCCCAGCATTTT. As protein: CASSLGGFSSQPQHF.

This clonotype came up many times. J is TRBJ2-7 and V is TRBV20-1; 10 bases agree with TRBD2. Germline values: CDR1 DFQATT, CDR2 SNEGSKA (reference sequence). The CDR3 totals 15 residues. V shed 0 bases and J 6 bases; nucleotides not matched to a gene: 8. In DNA form, the CDR3 reads TGCAGTGCTAGAGATTGGGGACTAGCGATTGGCGAGCAGTACTTC. This encodes CSARDWGLAIGEQYF.

This clonotype was recorded many times. V is TRBV2 and J is TRBJ2-7, with D perhaps TRBD2 (5 bases). Trimming removed 3 bases at V and 3 bases at J, with 18 bases between. Germline CDR1 SNHLY, CDR2 FYNNEI. This CDR3 is 16 amino acids long. The CDR3 is CASSESVGIDFYEQYF. The CDR3, as DNA: TGTGCCAGCAGTGAGAGTGTCGGGATAGACTTCTACGAGCAGTACTTC. The full variable domain, in which reference TRBV2 and TRBJ2-7 provide the parts outside the CDR3, is EPEVTQTPSHQVTQMGQEVILRCVPISNHLYFYWYRQILGQKVEFLVSFYNNEISEKSEIFDDQFSVERPDGSNFTLKIRSTKLEDSAMYFCASSESVGIDFYEQYFGPGTRLTVT.

This clonotype was seen more than once but under ten times. The chain uses TRBV3-1 and TRBJ2-5; D is undetermined. CDR3 length equals 17 residues. The germline CDR1 and CDR2 sequences are LGHDT and YNNKEL (reference sequence). Trimming took 4 bases from V and 0 from J, leaving 18 bases between them. The CDR3, as DNA: TGTGCCAGCAGCCTCACCCAACGCGCACTAAACCAAGAGACCCAGTACTTC. It encodes CASSLTQRALNQETQYF.